The following is a T cell receptor beta chain sequence with its context. This sample was included in a study of blood T cell repertoires in COVID-19. As originally analysed: Estimated nucleated cell counts came from reference gene primer amplification. Using immunoSEQ multiplex PCR, the repertoire was profiled, and TCRdb retains in-frame clones only, with some absent. V, J and clone size reflect that table, while D and trimming were determined from the DNA. Of roughly 200,000 clones in the sample, 80% to 95% are singletons; the top ten hold approximately 0.5%. With 4 bases removed from V and 0 bases from J, the gap between germline ends came to 7 bases. The CDR3 consists of 14 residues. CDR1 SGHRS and CDR2 YFSETQ come from the germline V gene.

The material sequenced was peripheral blood. The rearrangement joins TRBV5-1 to TRBJ1-4; D might be TRBD1 (5 bases). This sequence originates from a man aged 45-65 years with acute or convalescent COVID-19. CDR3: CASSRTPTNEKLFF. The CDR3 DNA is TGCGCCAGCAGCCGGACACCAACTAATGAAAAACTGTTTTTT.